A single TCR beta chain is shown here with its context. This clone's antigen is unknown. No base quality information exists; no much larger clone differs at one position. Sequences SGHRS (CDR1) and YFSETQ (CDR2) are obtained from the germline V gene. Including the terminal cysteine and phenylalanine, the CDR3 comprises 14 residues. The CDR3 DNA has 42 bases and is translated from base 1. V loses 5 bases, J loses 5 bases, and the germline ends lie 11 bases apart. This record belongs to a study of tumor-infiltrating lymphocytes in oesophageal squamous cell carcinoma (dated by TCRdb to 2015 to 2016). Library prep was done by PCR. TCRdb lists the instrument as Illumina HiSeq 2000. Using fastp at Q25 and MiXCR, TCRdb reprocessed the public reads and kept productive beta chains. Entries are consolidated by CDR3 protein sequence, retaining the most common genes and DNA. The sample table lists about 18,000 distinct CDR3 sequences, approximately 46% of them with a count of one. Around 20% of the sample is in the top ten clones.

This TCR derives from a female donor with esophageal squamous cell carcinoma. The rearranged chain carries TRBV5-1 and TRBJ1-6; TRBD1 might be the D gene, on 6 matching bases. Sequenced sample: normal esophageal tissue next to the tumor. The CDR3 loop reads CASSQSGDNSPLHF. The sequence in DNA is TGCGCCAGCAGTCAATCAGGGGATAATTCACCCCTCCACTTT.